The sequence of this TCR beta chain was determined in a study of response to subunit inactivated influenza vaccine. Whole-study results and caveats: Each seasonal flu vaccination may recruit only limited new T cells, authors suggested.

Each CDR3 protein is one row after TCRdb ran MiXCR on the RT-PCR reads. Of around 520,000 distinct CDR3 sequences listed, about 25% are singletons. This clonotype showed up just a few times. Its cognate antigen is unknown. The germline gives CDR1 LGHNA, CDR2 YSLEER. The CDR3 loop spans 14 amino acids. The ends were cut back, 7 bases at V and 0 bases at J, with 12 bases in the middle. The chain joins TRBV4-3 to TRBJ1-1; D remains unclear. This specimen was CD4+ T cells sorted from PBMCs, taken roughly 5 days after vaccination. The TCR sequence derives from a man in his fifties who received an inactivated influenza vaccine. The CDR3 reads CASKVSGVNTEAFF. The DNA of the CDR3 is TGCGCCAGCAAGGTATCGGGCGTGAACACTGAAGCTTTCTTT.